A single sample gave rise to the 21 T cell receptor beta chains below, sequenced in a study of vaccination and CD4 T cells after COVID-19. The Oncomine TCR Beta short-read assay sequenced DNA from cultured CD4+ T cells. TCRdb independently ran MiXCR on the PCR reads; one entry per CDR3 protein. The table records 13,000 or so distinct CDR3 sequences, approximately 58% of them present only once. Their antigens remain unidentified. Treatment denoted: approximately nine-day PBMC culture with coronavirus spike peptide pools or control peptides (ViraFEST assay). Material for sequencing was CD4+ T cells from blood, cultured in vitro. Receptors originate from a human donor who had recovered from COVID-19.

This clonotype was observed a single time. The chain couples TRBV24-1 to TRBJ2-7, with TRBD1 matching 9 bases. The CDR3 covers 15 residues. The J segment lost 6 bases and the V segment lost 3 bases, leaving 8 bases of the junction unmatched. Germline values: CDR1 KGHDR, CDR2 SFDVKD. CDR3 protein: CATSDPLQGASEQYF. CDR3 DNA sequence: TGTGCCACCAGTGATCCGCTACAGGGGGCTAGCGAGCAGTACTTC.

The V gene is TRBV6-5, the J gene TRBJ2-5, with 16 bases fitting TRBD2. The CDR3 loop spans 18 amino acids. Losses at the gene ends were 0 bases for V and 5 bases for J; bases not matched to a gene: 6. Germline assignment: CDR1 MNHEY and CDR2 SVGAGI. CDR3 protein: CASSYSPGLAGGEETQYF. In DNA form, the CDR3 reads TGTGCCAGCAGTTACTCACCGGGACTAGCGGGAGGGGAGGAGACCCAGTACTTC.

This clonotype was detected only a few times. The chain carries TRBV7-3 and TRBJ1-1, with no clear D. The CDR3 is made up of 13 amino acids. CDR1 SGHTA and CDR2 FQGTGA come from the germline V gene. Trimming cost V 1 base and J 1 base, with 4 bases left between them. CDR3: CASSLMGNTEAFF. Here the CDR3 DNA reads TGTGCCAGCAGCTTAATGGGGAACACTGAAGCTTTCTTT.

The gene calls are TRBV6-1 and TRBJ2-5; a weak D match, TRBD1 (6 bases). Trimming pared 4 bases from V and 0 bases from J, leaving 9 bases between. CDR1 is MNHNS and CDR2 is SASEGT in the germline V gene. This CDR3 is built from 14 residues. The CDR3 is CASSVGQNQETQYF. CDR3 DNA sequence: TGTGCCAGCAGTGTTGGACAGAACCAAGAGACCCAGTACTTC.

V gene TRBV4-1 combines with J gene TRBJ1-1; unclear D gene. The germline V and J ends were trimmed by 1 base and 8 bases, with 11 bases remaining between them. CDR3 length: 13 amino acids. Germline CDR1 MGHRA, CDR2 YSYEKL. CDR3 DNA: TGCGCCAGCAGCCAAGTATCCCATGGGGAAGCTTTCTTT. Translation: CASSQVSHGEAFF.

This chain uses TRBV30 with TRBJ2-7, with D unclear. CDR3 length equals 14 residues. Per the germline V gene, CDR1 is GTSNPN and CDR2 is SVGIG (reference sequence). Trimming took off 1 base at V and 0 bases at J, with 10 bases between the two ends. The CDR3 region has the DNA TGTGCCTGGAGTGGCACGGTGAGCTCCTACGAGCAGTACTTC. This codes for CAWSGTVSSYEQYF.

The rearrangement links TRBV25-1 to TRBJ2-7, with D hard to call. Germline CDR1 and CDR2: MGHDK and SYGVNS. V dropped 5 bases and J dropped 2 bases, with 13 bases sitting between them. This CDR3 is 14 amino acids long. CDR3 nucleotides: TGTGCCAGCAGTAGAGCCCTACCACCCTACGAGCAGTACTTC. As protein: CASSRALPPYEQYF.

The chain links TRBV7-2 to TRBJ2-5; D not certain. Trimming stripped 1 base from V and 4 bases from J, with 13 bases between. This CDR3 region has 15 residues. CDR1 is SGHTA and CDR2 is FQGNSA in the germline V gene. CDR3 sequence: CASSLVPRSTETQYF. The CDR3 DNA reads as TGTGCCAGCAGCTTAGTTCCCCGGAGTACAGAGACCCAGTACTTC. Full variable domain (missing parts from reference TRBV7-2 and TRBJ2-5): GAGVSQSPSNKVTEKGKDVELRCDPISGHTALYWYRQSLGQGLEFLIYFQGNSAPDKSGLPSDRFSAERTGGSVSTLTIQRTQQEDSAVYLCASSLVPRSTETQYFGPGTRLLVL.

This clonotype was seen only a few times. The CDR3 protein is CASRDRGERDEQFF. DNA of the CDR3: TGTGCCAGCAGGGACAGGGGGGAGCGCGATGAGCAGTTCTTC. V gene TRBV6-1 combines with J gene TRBJ2-1; 10 nucleotides align to TRBD1. This CDR3 is 14 amino acids long. Germline V gene lookup returns CDR1 MNHNS and CDR2 SASEGT. J gave up 8 bases and V 6 bases, and 7 bases lay outside the gene matches.

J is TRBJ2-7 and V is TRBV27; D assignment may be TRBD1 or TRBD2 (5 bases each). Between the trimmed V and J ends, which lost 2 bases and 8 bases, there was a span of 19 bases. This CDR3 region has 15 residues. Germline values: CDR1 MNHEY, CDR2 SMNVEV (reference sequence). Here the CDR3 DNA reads TGTGCCAGCAGTTTAAGTTCAGGGACCGTCTCTAAGCAGTACTTC. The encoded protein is CASSLSSGTVSKQYF.

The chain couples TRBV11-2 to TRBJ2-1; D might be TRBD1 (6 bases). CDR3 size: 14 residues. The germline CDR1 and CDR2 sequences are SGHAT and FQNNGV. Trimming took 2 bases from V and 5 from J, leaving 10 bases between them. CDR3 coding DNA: TGTGCCAGCAGCTTACGGACAGATCACAATGAGCAGTTCTTC. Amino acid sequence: CASSLRTDHNEQFF.

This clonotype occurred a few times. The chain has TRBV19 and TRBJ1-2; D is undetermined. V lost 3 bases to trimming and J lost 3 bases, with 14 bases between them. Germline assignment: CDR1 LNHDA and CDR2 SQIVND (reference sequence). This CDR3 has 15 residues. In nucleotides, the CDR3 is TGTGCCAGTAGTATCGCCGGGCAAGGATACTATGGCTACACCTTC. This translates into CASSIAGQGYYGYTF.

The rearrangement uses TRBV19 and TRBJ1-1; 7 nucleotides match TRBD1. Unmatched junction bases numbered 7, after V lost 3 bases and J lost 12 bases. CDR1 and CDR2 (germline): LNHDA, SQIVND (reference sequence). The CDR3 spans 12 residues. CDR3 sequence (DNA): TGTGCCAGTAGTATTGGGAACAGGGGTCCTTTCTTT. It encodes CASSIGNRGPFF.

CDR3 DNA sequence: TGCAGTGCTAGAGATCCGGGGGGGCCTGGGGAACTGTTTTTT. Translation: CSARDPGGPGELFF. This chain links TRBV20-1 with TRBJ1-4; tentatively, D is TRBD1 (6 bases). Germline loops: CDR1 DFQATT, CDR2 SNEGSKA (reference sequence). This CDR3 region has 14 residues. V gave up 0 bases and J gave up 12 bases, with 17 bases separating them.

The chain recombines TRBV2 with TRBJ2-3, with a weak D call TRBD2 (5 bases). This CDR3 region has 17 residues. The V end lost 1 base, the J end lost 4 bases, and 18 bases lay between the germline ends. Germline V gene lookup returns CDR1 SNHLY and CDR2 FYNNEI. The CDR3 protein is CASSEGVGRSGSDTQYF. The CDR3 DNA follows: TGTGCCAGCAGTGAAGGGGTAGGGCGAAGCGGATCAGATACGCAGTATTTT.

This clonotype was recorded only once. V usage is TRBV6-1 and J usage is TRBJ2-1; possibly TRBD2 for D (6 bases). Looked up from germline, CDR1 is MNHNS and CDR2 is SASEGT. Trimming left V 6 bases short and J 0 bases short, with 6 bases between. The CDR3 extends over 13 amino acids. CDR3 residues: CASRDYSYNEQFF. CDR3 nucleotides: TGTGCCAGCAGGGACTACTCCTACAATGAGCAGTTCTTC.

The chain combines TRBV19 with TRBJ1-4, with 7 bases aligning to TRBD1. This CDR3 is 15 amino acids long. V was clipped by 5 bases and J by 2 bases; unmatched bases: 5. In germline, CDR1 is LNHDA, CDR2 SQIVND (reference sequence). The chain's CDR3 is CASSRLQGTNEKLFF. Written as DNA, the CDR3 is TGTGCCAGTAGTCGACTACAGGGGACTAATGAAAAACTGTTTTTT.

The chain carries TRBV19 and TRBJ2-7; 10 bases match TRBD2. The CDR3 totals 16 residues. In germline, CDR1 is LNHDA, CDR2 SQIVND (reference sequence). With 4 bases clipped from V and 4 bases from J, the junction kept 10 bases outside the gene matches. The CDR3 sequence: CASSNSLAGVWYEQYF. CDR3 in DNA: TGTGCCAGTAGTAATTCGCTAGCGGGAGTTTGGTACGAGCAGTACTTC. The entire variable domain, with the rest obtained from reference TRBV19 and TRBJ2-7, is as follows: DGGITQSPKYLFRKEGQNVTLSCEQNLNHDAMYWYRQDPGQGLRLIYYSQIVNDFQKGDIAEGYSVSREKKESFPLTVTSAQKNPTAFYLCASSNSLAGVWYEQYFGPGTRLTVT.

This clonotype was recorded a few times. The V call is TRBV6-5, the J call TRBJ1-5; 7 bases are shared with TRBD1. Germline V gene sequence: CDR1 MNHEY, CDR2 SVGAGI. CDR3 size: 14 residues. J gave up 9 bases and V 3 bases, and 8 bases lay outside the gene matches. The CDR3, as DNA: TGTGCCAGCAGTTATACCCAGACAGGGTCGCCCCAGCATTTT. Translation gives CASSYTQTGSPQHF.

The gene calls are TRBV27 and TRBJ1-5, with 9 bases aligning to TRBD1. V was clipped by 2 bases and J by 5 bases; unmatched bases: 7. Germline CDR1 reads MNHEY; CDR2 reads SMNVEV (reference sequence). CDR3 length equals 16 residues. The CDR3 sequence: CASSLGTGGTDQPQHF. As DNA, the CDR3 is TGTGCCAGCAGTTTAGGCACAGGGGGCACGGATCAGCCCCAGCATTTT.

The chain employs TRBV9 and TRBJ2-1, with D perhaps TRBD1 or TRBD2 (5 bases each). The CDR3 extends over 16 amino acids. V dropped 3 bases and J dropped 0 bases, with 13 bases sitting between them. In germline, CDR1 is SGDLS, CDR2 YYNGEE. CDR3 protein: CASSATPGPSYNEQFF. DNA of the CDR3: TGTGCCAGCAGCGCCACACCGGGACCCTCCTACAATGAGCAGTTCTTC. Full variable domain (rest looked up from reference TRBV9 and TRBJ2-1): DSGVTQTPKHLITATGQRVTLRCSPRSGDLSVYWYQQSLDQGLQFLIQYYNGEERAKGNILERFSAQQFPDLHSELNLSSLELGDSALYFCASSATPGPSYNEQFFGPGTRLTVL.